The 7 T cell receptor beta chains in this list originate from one sample, sequenced in a study of T-cell reconstitution after alpha-beta-depleted transplantation in children. Preparation of the TCRbeta library used unique molecular identifiers. TCRdb itself ran the PCR reads through MiXCR, one entry per CDR3 protein. The data show about 200,000 distinct CDR3 sequences, more than 14% seen once. The sequences come from PBMCs from the stem cell graft donor, collected from the stem cell graft. Receptors originate from a human donor who donated a stem cell graft to a child with acute lymphoblastic leukemia.

In this sample, this clonotype turned up many times. V usage is TRBV5-1 and J usage is TRBJ2-7; 7 bases map to TRBD1. V trimming: 7 bases; J trimming: 3 bases; junction bases outside the gene matches: 1. Germline CDR1 is SGHRS and CDR2 is YFSETQ. The CDR3 consists of 11 residues. CDR3 region: CASRDSYEQYF. In DNA, the CDR3 is TGCGCCAGCCGGGACAGCTACGAGCAGTACTTC. Variable domain in full (rest from reference TRBV5-1 and TRBJ2-7): KAGVTQTPRYLIKTRGQQVTLSCSPISGHRSVSWYQQTPGQGLQFLFEYFSETQRNKGNFPGRFSGRQFSNSRSEMNVSTLELGDSALYLCASRDSYEQYFGPGTRLTVT.

This clonotype was detected a few times. The rearrangement links TRBV6-1 to TRBJ1-5; possibly TRBD1 for D (6 bases). The CDR3 is made up of 18 amino acids. Trimming took 6 bases from V and 5 from J, leaving 26 bases between them. Germline V gene sequence: CDR1 MNHNS, CDR2 SASEGT. CDR3 nucleotide sequence: TGTGCCAGCAGGTCTACAGGGAAAAGATGGGCGGGAGATCAGCCCCAGCATTTT. Protein: CASRSTGKRWAGDQPQHF.

This clonotype was seen repeatedly, ten times or more. The genes are TRBV9 and TRBJ2-7; D might be TRBD1 (6 bases). With 3 bases removed from V and 3 bases from J, the gap between germline ends came to 7 bases. The CDR3 extends over 12 amino acids. Per the germline V gene, CDR1 is SGDLS and CDR2 is YYNGEE. The CDR3 bases are TGTGCCAGCAGCGCGACAGGCTACGAGCAGTACTTC. Its translation: CASSATGYEQYF.

This clonotype occurred many times. The chain joins TRBV7-2 to TRBJ2-5; no reliable D call. The V gene's germline CDR1 is SGHTA and CDR2 FQGNSA. This CDR3 has 13 amino acids. V was cut by 5 bases and J by 1 base, with 8 bases left in between. Here the CDR3 DNA reads TGTGCCAGCAGCCTTACACCCCAAGAGACCCAGTACTTC. Translation gives CASSLTPQETQYF.

The gene calls are TRBV5-1 and TRBJ2-5; a possible D gene is TRBD1 (5 bases). CDR3 length: 14 amino acids. V lost 4 bases to trimming and J lost 2 bases, with 12 bases between them. Germline V gives CDR1 SGHRS, CDR2 YFSETQ. The CDR3 here is CASSEPDRQETQYF. The DNA for the CDR3 is TGCGCCAGCAGCGAACCCGACAGACAAGAGACCCAGTACTTC.

This chain uses TRBV5-5 with TRBJ2-3, with D hard to call. Deletions cut 4 bases from V and 6 bases from J, with 9 bases between. This CDR3 comprises 12 residues. Germline-derived CDR1 and CDR2 are SGHKS and YYEKEE (reference sequence). The CDR3 nucleotides are TGTGCCAGCAGCCGCACATCTGATACGCAGTATTTT. It specifies CASSRTSDTQYF.

This clonotype appeared many times. The chain employs TRBV28 and TRBJ2-5, with TRBD1 matching over 7 bases. Per germline, CDR1 MDHEN and CDR2 SYDVKM. J lost 5 bases, V lost 2 bases, and 5 bases had no gene match. This CDR3 spans 14 amino acids. CDR3 sequence (DNA): TGTGCCAGCAGTTTAGGGGCCAGGGGGGAGACCCAGTACTTC. Translation gives CASSLGARGETQYF.